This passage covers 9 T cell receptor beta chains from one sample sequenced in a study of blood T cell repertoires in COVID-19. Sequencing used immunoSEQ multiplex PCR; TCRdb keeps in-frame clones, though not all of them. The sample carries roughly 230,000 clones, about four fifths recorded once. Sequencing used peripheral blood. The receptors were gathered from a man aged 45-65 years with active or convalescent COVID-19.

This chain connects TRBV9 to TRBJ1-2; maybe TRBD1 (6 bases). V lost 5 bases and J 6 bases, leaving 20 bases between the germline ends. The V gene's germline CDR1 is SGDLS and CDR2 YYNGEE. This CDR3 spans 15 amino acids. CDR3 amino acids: CASRRAQGQGDGYTF. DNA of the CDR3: TGTGCCAGCAGGCGTGCCCAGGGGCAGGGAGATGGCTACACCTTC.

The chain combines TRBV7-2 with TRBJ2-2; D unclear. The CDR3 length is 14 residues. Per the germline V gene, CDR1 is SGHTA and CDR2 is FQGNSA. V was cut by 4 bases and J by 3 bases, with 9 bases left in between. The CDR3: CASSYLRDTGELFF. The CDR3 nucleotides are TGTGCCAGCAGCTACCTTCGGGACACCGGGGAGCTGTTTTTT.

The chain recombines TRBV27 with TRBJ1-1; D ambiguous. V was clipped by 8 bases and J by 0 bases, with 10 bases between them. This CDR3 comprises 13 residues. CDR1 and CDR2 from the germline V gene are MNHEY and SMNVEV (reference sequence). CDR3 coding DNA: TGTGCCAGCGGTACCACAGTGAACACTGAAGCTTTCTTT. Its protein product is CASGTTVNTEAFF.

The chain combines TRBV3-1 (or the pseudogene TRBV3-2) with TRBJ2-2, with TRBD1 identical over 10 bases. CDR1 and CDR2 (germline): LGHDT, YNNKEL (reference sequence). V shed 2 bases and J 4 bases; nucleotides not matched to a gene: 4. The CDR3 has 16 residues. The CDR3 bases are TGTGCCAGCAGCCAACTCCGGGACAGGGGCACCGGGGAGCTGTTTTTT. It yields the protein CASSQLRDRGTGELFF.

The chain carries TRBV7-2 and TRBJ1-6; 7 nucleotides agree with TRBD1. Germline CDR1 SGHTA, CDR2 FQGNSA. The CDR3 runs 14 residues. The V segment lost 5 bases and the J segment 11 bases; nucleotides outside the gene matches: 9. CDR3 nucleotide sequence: TGTGCCAGCAGCACACAGACAGGGATCGCACCCCTCCACTTT. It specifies CASSTQTGIAPLHF.

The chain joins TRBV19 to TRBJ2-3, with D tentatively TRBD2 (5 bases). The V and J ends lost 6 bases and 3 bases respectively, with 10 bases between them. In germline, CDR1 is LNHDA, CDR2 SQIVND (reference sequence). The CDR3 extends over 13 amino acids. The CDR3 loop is CASSLSGTDTQYF. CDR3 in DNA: TGTGCCAGTAGCCTATCGGGGACAGATACGCAGTATTTT.

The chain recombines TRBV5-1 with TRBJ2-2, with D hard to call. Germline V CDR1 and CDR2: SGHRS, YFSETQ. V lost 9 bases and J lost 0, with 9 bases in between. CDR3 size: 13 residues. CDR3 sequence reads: CATRQANTGELFF. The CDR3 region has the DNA TGCGCCACCCGGCAGGCGAACACCGGGGAGCTGTTTTTT.

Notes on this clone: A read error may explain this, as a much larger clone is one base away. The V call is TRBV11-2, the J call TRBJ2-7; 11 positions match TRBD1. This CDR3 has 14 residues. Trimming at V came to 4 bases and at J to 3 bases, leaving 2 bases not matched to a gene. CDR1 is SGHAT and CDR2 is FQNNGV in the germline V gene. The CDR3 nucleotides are TGTGCCAGCAGCTCCGGGACAGGGGGCTACGAGCAGTACTTC. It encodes CASSSGTGGYEQYF.

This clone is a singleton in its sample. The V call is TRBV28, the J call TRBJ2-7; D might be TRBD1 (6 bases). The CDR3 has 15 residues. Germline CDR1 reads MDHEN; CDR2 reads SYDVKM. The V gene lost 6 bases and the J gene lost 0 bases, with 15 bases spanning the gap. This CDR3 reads CASRPEQGSSYEQYF. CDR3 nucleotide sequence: TGTGCCAGCAGACCCGAACAGGGCAGCTCCTACGAGCAGTACTTC.